The clone carrying this TCR beta chain occurred a few times. Its specificity is not known. Time point in this sample: blood at routine non-recurrence follow-up after resection. From tumor, nontumor lung or frozen PBMC, whole RNA was taken unsorted for sequencing. On each TCR cDNA molecule, a unique molecular identifier was present. One entry per CDR3 protein, called by TCRdb with MiXCR from the 5' RACE reads. The sample yields under 75,000 distinct CDR3 sequences, 7.5% to 10% seen once. This specimen belongs to a study of spatial heterogeneity in lung cancer. Whole-study context: Detected beta-chain sequences consistently exceeded alpha-chain sequences. Study-wide findings and caveats: Resection saw ubiquitous expanded tumor TCRs appear in blood more than follow-up did.

The germline V and J ends were trimmed by 2 bases and 1 base, with 8 bases remaining between them. Germline CDR1 and CDR2: SEHNR and FQNEAQ (reference sequence). The CDR3 loop spans 15 amino acids. Specimen: PBMCs, collected at follow-up. This clonotype originated in a female donor with early-stage non-small cell lung cancer. The chain links TRBV7-9 to TRBJ2-2; no reliable D call. In DNA form, the CDR3 reads TGTGCCAGCAGCTTATTGGGCCTGAACACCGGGGAGCTGTTTTTT. The encoded protein is CASSLLGLNTGELFF. Combining the CDR3 with reference TRBV7-9 and TRBJ2-2 gives the whole variable domain DTGVSQNPRHKITKRGQNVTFRCDPISEHNRLYWYRQTLGQGPEFLTYFQNEAQLEKSRLLSDRFSAERPKGSFSTLEIQRTEQGDSAMYLCASSLLGLNTGELFFGEGSRLTVL.